The 20 T cell receptor beta chains presented below share a single source sample, sequenced in a study of read filtering for tumor transcriptome and immune sequencing. Molecular barcoded adaptors covering alpha/delta and beta/gamma chains were used on approximately 400 ng RNA. A single record per CDR3 protein comes from TCRdb applying MiXCR to the reads. The data contain 75,000 to 95,000 distinct CDR3 sequences, 20% to 25% of them singletons. The source material was a population of CD138-negative cells sorted from bone marrow. The receptors shown here come from a donor aged 40 or older with multiple myeloma.

Details on this clonotype: This sequence may be a read error, since a much larger clone differs from it by one base. The chain combines TRBV5-1 with TRBJ2-5; D might be TRBD1 or TRBD2, each matching 5 bases. This CDR3 has 13 amino acids. V lost 5 bases and J lost 1, with 9 bases in between. Per the germline V gene, CDR1 is SGHRS and CDR2 is YFSETQ. CDR3 loop: CASSMGVQETQYF. CDR3 in DNA: TGCGCCAGCAGTATGGGGGTCCAAGAGACCCAGTACTTC.

The table lists this clonotype with many counts. The genes are TRBV12-3 or TRBV12-4 and TRBJ2-1; the match to TRBD2 covers 8 bases. This CDR3 region has 14 residues. Germline trimming cut 4 bases from V and 11 bases from J; bases unmatched to any gene: 10. In DNA form, the CDR3 reads TGTGCCAGCAGTTCCCTTTCCAGCGGGGGCCAGCAGTTCTTC. It yields the protein CASSSLSSGGQQFF.

The rearrangement joins TRBV3-1 to TRBJ2-7, with D uncertain. Germline CDR1 reads LGHDT; CDR2 reads YNNKEL (reference sequence). The CDR3 is made up of 11 amino acids. Trimming took off 3 bases at V and 3 bases at J, with 3 bases between the two ends. For the CDR3, the DNA is TGTGCCAGCAGCCAGATCTACGAGCAGTACTTC. This codes for CASSQIYEQYF.

This clonotype was recorded at least ten times. The rearrangement joins TRBV5-1 to TRBJ2-3; D not certain. This CDR3 is 11 amino acids long. Trimming pared 2 bases from V and 2 bases from J, leaving 0 bases between. Germline CDR1 is SGHRS and CDR2 is YFSETQ. The CDR3 sequence is CASSFTDTQYF. The CDR3 DNA is TGCGCCAGCAGCTTCACAGATACGCAGTATTTT.

The chain combines TRBV3-1 with TRBJ2-2; D gene ambiguous. Trimming shortened V by 6 bases and J by 4 bases, and 12 bases separated the two germline ends. This CDR3 spans 14 amino acids. Looked up from germline, CDR1 is LGHDT and CDR2 is YNNKEL (reference sequence). The CDR3 coding sequence is TGTGCCAGCAGTCCCCGGACCGCCACCGGGGAGCTGTTTTTT. Residues: CASSPRTATGELFF. Looking up the rest from reference TRBV3-1 and TRBJ2-2 gives the full variable domain: DTAVSQTPKYLVTQMGNDKSIKCEQNLGHDTMYWYKQDSKKFLKIMFSYNNKELIINETVPNRFSPKSPDKAHLNLHINSLELGDSAVYFCASSPRTATGELFFGEGSRLTVL.

The J gene is TRBJ1-5, the V gene TRBV12-3 or TRBV12-4, with D unclear. This CDR3 is 14 amino acids long. V dropped 2 bases and J dropped 7 bases, with 12 bases sitting between them. CDR3 in amino acids: CASSLKGSQQPQHF. The CDR3 DNA reads as TGTGCCAGCAGTTTAAAAGGGTCCCAACAGCCCCAGCATTTT.

Details on this clonotype: One junction end does not reproduce the germline sequence, and a read error may be involved. This sequence joins TRBV6-6 and TRBJ2-3; D is perhaps TRBD1 (6 bases). The CDR3 covers 13 residues. Germline V CDR1 and CDR2: MNHNY, SVGAGI (reference sequence). The CDR3 region has the DNA TGTGCCTGCAGTTACGGGACATTCAATACGCAGTATTTT. It is translated as CACSYGTFNTQYF.

Ten or more counts support this clonotype. The junction shows a germline mismatch at one end, possibly a read error. The V call is TRBV11-2, the J call TRBJ1-5; TRBD1 matches at 7 bases. Germline assignment: CDR1 SGHAT and CDR2 FQNNGV. The length of the CDR3 is 14 residues. The CDR3 loop is CASSLGTGKQPQHF. The CDR3 nucleotides are TGTGCCAGCAGCTTAGGGACAGGCAAACAGCCCCAGCATTTT. The variable domain in full, with the rest retrieved from reference TRBV11-2 and TRBJ1-5, is EAGVAQSPRYKIIEKRQSVAFWCNPISGHATLYWYQQILGQGPKLLIQFQNNGVVDDSQLPKDRFSAERLKGVDSTLKIQPAKLEDSAVYLCASSLGTGKQPQHFGDGTRLSIL.

This clonotype was counted ten times or more. V and J are TRBV10-3 and TRBJ2-6; TRBD2 matches at 7 bases. The V and J ends lost 1 base and 2 bases, in that order; junction bases with no gene match: 11. Germline lookup yields CDR1 ENHRY and CDR2 SYGVKD. The CDR3 is 19 residues long. The CDR3 here is CAISELPGGANPGANVLTF. The CDR3 DNA follows: TGTGCCATCAGTGAGTTGCCGGGGGGTGCCAACCCTGGGGCCAACGTCCTGACTTTC.

This chain joins TRBV19 and TRBJ2-2; possibly TRBD1 or TRBD2 for D (6 bases each). CDR1 and CDR2 (germline): LNHDA, SQIVND (reference sequence). V lost 3 bases to trimming and J lost 7 bases, with 30 bases between them. The CDR3 is made up of 20 amino acids. CDR3 in amino acids: CASSIFRGPGETRRGGELFF. The CDR3, as DNA: TGTGCCAGTAGTATCTTCAGGGGACCTGGCGAGACTCGGCGGGGCGGGGAGCTGTTTTTT.

This clonotype has a count of ten or more. The CDR3 is CASSSDLSTDTQYF. In DNA form, the CDR3 reads TGTGCCAGCAGCTCCGACTTGAGCACAGATACGCAGTATTTT. The V call is TRBV7-9, the J call TRBJ2-3; unclear D gene. Between the trimmed V and J ends, which lost 4 bases and 0 bases, there was a span of 8 bases. CDR1 SEHNR and CDR2 FQNEAQ come from the germline V gene (reference sequence). The CDR3 contains 14 residues.

This clonotype came up many times. The CDR3 here is CSARGQGASGELFF. CDR3 in DNA: TGCAGCGCCCGGGGACAGGGGGCGAGTGGGGAGCTGTTTTTT. The J gene is TRBJ2-2, the V gene TRBV29-1, with 12 bases lining up with TRBD1. Trimming at V came to 7 bases and at J to 8 bases, leaving 8 bases not matched to a gene. Germline loops: CDR1 SQVTM, CDR2 ANQGSEA. The CDR3 loop spans 14 amino acids.

This clonotype has ten or more counts. This sequence joins TRBV20-1 and TRBJ1-2; TRBD1 matches 9 bases. Germline trimming cut 6 bases from V and 2 bases from J; bases unmatched to any gene: 7. This CDR3 is built from 14 residues. Germline CDR1 reads DFQATT; CDR2 reads SNEGSKA (reference sequence). The CDR3 coding sequence is TGCAGTGCCCGTCGGGGACAGGGCAACTATGGCTACACCTTC. Its protein is CSARRGQGNYGYTF.

This chain joins TRBV25-1 and TRBJ2-5, with D perhaps given as TRBD1 or TRBD2 (5 bases each). Trimming left V 6 bases short and J 8 bases short, with 7 bases between. Looked up from germline, CDR1 is MGHDK and CDR2 is SYGVNS. This CDR3 is built from 10 residues. CDR3 region: CASRGETQYF. The DNA for the CDR3 is TGTGCCAGCAGGGGGGAAACCCAGTACTTC.

This clonotype has ten or more counts. The chain is built from TRBV3-1 and TRBJ2-2; TRBD2 might be the D (5 bases). This CDR3 region has 16 residues. V lost 1 base and J lost 4, with 13 bases in between. The germline CDR1 and CDR2 sequences are LGHDT and YNNKEL (reference sequence). CDR3 nucleotide sequence: TGTGCCAGCAGCCAAGCGAGTACTAGTTTCACCGGGGAGCTGTTTTTT. Translation: CASSQASTSFTGELFF. Looking up the rest from reference TRBV3-1 and TRBJ2-2 gives the full variable domain: DTAVSQTPKYLVTQMGNDKSIKCEQNLGHDTMYWYKQDSKKFLKIMFSYNNKELIINETVPNRFSPKSPDKAHLNLHINSLELGDSAVYFCASSQASTSFTGELFFGEGSRLTVL.

This clonotype has a count of ten or more. This chain uses TRBV12-3 or TRBV12-4 with TRBJ2-2; D gene uncertain. This CDR3 comprises 13 residues. V dropped 3 bases and J dropped 4 bases, with 6 bases sitting between them. The CDR3 sequence is CASSFSGTGELFF. CDR3 DNA sequence: TGTGCCAGCAGTTTTTCCGGCACCGGGGAGCTGTTTTTT.

Many counts were recorded for this clonotype. The rearrangement joins TRBV28 to TRBJ2-5, with 8 bases fitting TRBD1. Germline CDR1 is MDHEN and CDR2 is SYDVKM. CDR3 length: 15 amino acids. V shed 3 bases, J shed 4 bases, and the junction held 7 bases outside the gene matches. CDR3 region: CASSFFQGAGETQYF. The CDR3 DNA reads TGTGCCAGCAGTTTCTTTCAGGGGGCGGGAGAGACCCAGTACTTC.

This clonotype occurred a few times. The genes are TRBV11-2 and TRBJ1-3; D possibly corresponds to TRBD1 (5 bases). This CDR3 contains 17 residues. Germline CDR1 and CDR2: SGHAT and FQNNGV. Trimming cost V 5 bases and J 8 bases, with 25 bases left between them. The CDR3, as DNA: TGTGCCAGCAGCCGTCTTATACAGACAGAGACTTCGGACACCATATATTTT. Residues: CASSRLIQTETSDTIYF.

This clonotype was detected ten times or more. V usage is TRBV7-9 and J usage is TRBJ2-7, with no clear D. Per germline, CDR1 SEHNR and CDR2 FQNEAQ (reference sequence). Trimming left V 0 bases short and J 3 bases short, with 18 bases between. This CDR3 spans 17 amino acids. The CDR3 sequence: CASSLAFATPGLYEQYF. As DNA, the CDR3 is TGTGCCAGCAGCTTAGCGTTCGCCACCCCAGGCCTCTACGAGCAGTACTTC.

This clonotype occurred many times. The chain uses TRBV5-1 and TRBJ2-5, with TRBD1 identical over 12 bases. The CDR3 length is 16 residues. From germline, CDR1 is SGHRS and CDR2 YFSETQ. Trimming took 3 bases from V and 4 from J; bases not matched to a gene: 7. CDR3 in DNA: TGCGCCAGCAGCTCCGGGACAGGGGGCTCACGAGAGACCCAGTACTTC. This sequence encodes CASSSGTGGSRETQYF.